Presented here are 13 T cell receptor beta chains from one specimen sequenced in a study of regulatory T cells in long-lasting Graves disease. Building of the TCR beta libraries involved iRepertoire HTBI primers and Arm-PCR of CDR3 regions. TCRdb analysed the multiplex PCR reads with MiXCR anew, one entry per CDR3 protein. The sample yields some 350,000 distinct CDR3 sequences, 15% to 20% seen once. The sample's time point: newly diagnosed GD, antithyroid drugs for less than 3 months. Preparation of the TCR library used RNA extracted from PBMCs. This same sample was also part of a study on T cells in Graves' hyperthyroidism and ophthalmopathy.

The sequencing used peripheral blood mononuclear cells (PBMCs), collected at new diagnosis, from a patient treated with antithyroid drugs. Source of these receptors: a young woman with Graves disease.

This clonotype was counted at least ten times. One end of the junction varies from germline; a read error may be responsible. V gene TRBV11-2 combines with J gene TRBJ2-1; D not certain. This CDR3 region has 11 residues. The germline V gene has CDR1 SGHAT and CDR2 FQNNGV. The CDR3 nucleotides read TGTGCCAGCAGTTTAGGACCCGAGCAGTTCTTC. Its protein product is CASSLGPEQFF.

This clonotype was seen many times. The V call is TRBV28, the J call TRBJ2-5; 7 bases are shared with TRBD2. The CDR3 runs to 15 residues. After removal of 5 bases from V and 5 bases from J, the junction contained 11 bases not matched to a gene. Germline lookup yields CDR1 MDHEN and CDR2 SYDVKM. The CDR3 spells CASSQPPLARETQYF. The CDR3 DNA is TGTGCCAGCAGTCAACCGCCACTAGCGAGGGAGACCCAGTACTTC. The variable domain in full, completed from reference TRBV28 and TRBJ2-5, reads DVKVTQSSRYLVKRTGEKVFLECVQDMDHENMFWYRQDPGLGLRLIYFSYDVKMKEKGDIPEGYSVSREKKERFSLILESASTNQTSMYLCASSQPPLARETQYFGPGTRLLVL.

In its sample, this clonotype was seen a few times. The chain joins TRBV9 to TRBJ2-1; D remains ambiguous. The CDR3 totals 16 residues. Germline CDR1 reads SGDLS; CDR2 reads YYNGEE. Trimming shortened V by 0 bases and J by 7 bases, and 17 bases separated the two germline ends. As DNA, the CDR3 is TGTGCCAGCAGCGTAGGTAGCTGGATCCCTCGGAATGAGCAGTTCTTC. The encoded protein is CASSVGSWIPRNEQFF.

The chain combines TRBV10-3 with TRBJ2-7; a weak D match, TRBD1 (6 bases). With 4 bases removed from V and 2 bases from J, the gap between germline ends came to 15 bases. Germline CDR1 and CDR2: ENHRY and SYGVKD. CDR3 length: 15 amino acids. The CDR3 region has the DNA TGTGCCATCAGTGGCCCATCCAGGGGAACCTACGAGCAGTACTTC. Amino acids: CAISGPSRGTYEQYF.

The V gene is TRBV20-1, the J gene TRBJ2-4; TRBD1 might be the D (6 bases). The CDR3 extends over 15 amino acids. V lost 6 bases and J 2 bases, leaving 17 bases between the germline ends. Germline values: CDR1 DFQATT, CDR2 SNEGSKA (reference sequence). CDR3 DNA sequence: TGCAGTGCGGAACTACAGGGCCAGTCCAAAAACATTCAGTACTTC. As protein: CSAELQGQSKNIQYF.

This clonotype came up many times. J is TRBJ2-5 and V is TRBV5-1; TRBD1 aligns across 9 bases. After removal of 2 bases from V and 5 bases from J, the junction contained 1 base not matched to a gene. The CDR3 runs to 13 residues. Germline loops: CDR1 SGHRS, CDR2 YFSETQ. The DNA of the CDR3 is TGCGCCAGCAGCTTCGGACAGGGGGAGACCCAGTACTTC. Its protein product is CASSFGQGETQYF.

V is TRBV6-1 and J is TRBJ2-4; TRBD2 is a possible D gene (6 bases). Trimming cost V 2 bases and J 0 bases, with 14 bases left between them. The CDR3 has 17 residues. Germline CDR1 MNHNS, CDR2 SASEGT. CDR3 in DNA: TGTGCCAGCAGTGAATCGGGCGGGAAACTAGCCAAAAACATTCAGTACTTC. This sequence encodes CASSESGGKLAKNIQYF.

The table lists this clonotype with many counts. This chain connects TRBV30 to TRBJ1-1, with 8 bases aligning to TRBD1. CDR1 is GTSNPN, CDR2 SVGIG, per germline (reference sequence). The CDR3 extends over 13 amino acids. Trimming took 3 bases from V and 1 from J; bases not matched to a gene: 1. The CDR3 bases are TGTGCCTGGAGGGGACAGGAGAACACTGAAGCTTTCTTT. Its translation is CAWRGQENTEAFF.

Of note for this clonotype: This clone may be a read error of a much larger clone one base away. J is TRBJ2-1 and V is TRBV24-1, with D uncertain. The CDR3 extends over 12 amino acids. Germline V gene lookup returns CDR1 KGHDR and CDR2 SFDVKD. The CDR3 coding sequence is TGTGCCACCAGTGATTTGCAATTTGAGCAGCTCTTC. Residues: CATSDLQFEQLF.

Ten or more counts support this clonotype. The chain carries TRBV28 and TRBJ2-1, with 11 bases identical to TRBD2. Germline V gene sequence: CDR1 MDHEN, CDR2 SYDVKM. The CDR3 totals 17 residues. V lost 5 bases, J lost 6 bases, and 12 bases stayed unmatched. This CDR3 reads CASSLPTSGSSINEQFF. The CDR3 DNA is TGTGCCAGCAGTCTCCCAACTAGCGGGAGCAGTATCAATGAGCAGTTCTTC.

The sample holds many counts of this clonotype. The rearrangement links TRBV30 to TRBJ2-3, with 12 bases matching TRBD2. Germline V gives CDR1 GTSNPN, CDR2 SVGIG (reference sequence). V lost 8 bases to trimming and J lost 4 bases; unmatched junction nucleotides: 7. The CDR3 runs 14 residues. The CDR3 bases are TGTGCCAGGTCGACTAGCGGGAGTGCAGATACGCAGTATTTT. Its protein product is CARSTSGSADTQYF.

The V and J genes are TRBV3-1 and TRBJ1-1; 11 bases match TRBD1. Germline V gene sequence: CDR1 LGHDT, CDR2 YNNKEL (reference sequence). CDR3 length: 16 residues. V was clipped by 4 bases and J by 3 bases; unmatched bases: 7. The CDR3 sequence is CASSPDRGLGDTEAFF. The CDR3 DNA is TGTGCCAGCAGCCCGGACAGGGGGCTGGGTGACACTGAAGCTTTCTTT.

The V call is TRBV6-5, the J call TRBJ1-5, with D unresolved. The germline V gene has CDR1 MNHEY and CDR2 SVGAGI. The ends were cut back, 0 bases at V and 0 bases at J, with 3 bases in the middle. The CDR3 loop spans 14 amino acids. The CDR3, as DNA: TGTGCCAGCAGTTACTCAGGTAGCAATCAGCCCCAGCATTTT. This translates into CASSYSGSNQPQHF.